Below, 32 T cell receptor beta chains from the same sample are listed, as sequenced in a study of cytomegalovirus exposure and HLA in healthy donors. A multiplex PCR was run with 60 Vbeta primers and 13 Jbeta primers. The data were produced by immunoSEQ multiplex PCR, yet TCRdb's version contains in-frame clones alone and is incomplete. The profile covers 93,000 or so clones, with 76% appearing a single time and about a tenth taken by the ten largest. Sequenced material: PBMCs. The receptors were sampled from a young woman in good health and CMV-seropositive.

This clone showed up just once. The chain joins TRBV28 to TRBJ1-1, with D maybe TRBD1 (6 bases). CDR1 and CDR2 (germline): MDHEN, SYDVKM. V gave up 3 bases and J gave up 6 bases, with 11 bases separating them. The CDR3 loop spans 13 amino acids. The CDR3 sequence is CASSFGGAAEAFF. In nucleotides, the CDR3 is TGTGCCAGCAGTTTTGGGGGCGCGGCTGAAGCTTTCTTT.

The V and J genes are TRBV27 and TRBJ2-7; D might be TRBD2 (5 bases). The germline CDR1 and CDR2 sequences are MNHEY and SMNVEV (reference sequence). The CDR3 runs to 14 residues. V dropped 6 bases and J dropped 1 base, with 13 bases sitting between them. The CDR3 reads CASSGGGRSYEQYF. CDR3 nucleotide sequence: TGTGCCAGCAGCGGAGGAGGAAGGTCCTACGAGCAGTACTTC.

This clone was found many times. J is TRBJ2-7 and V is TRBV2; 7 nucleotides line up with TRBD2. V dropped 8 bases and J dropped 0; count of bases not matched to a gene: 10. The CDR3 is 15 residues long. CDR1 and CDR2 (germline): SNHLY, FYNNEI. CDR3 residues: CASLLMREHSYEQYF. CDR3 nucleotide sequence: TGTGCCAGCCTGTTAATGCGGGAGCACTCCTACGAGCAGTACTTC.

This clone has only a few counts. This chain links TRBV12-5 with TRBJ1-4, with a possible D match to TRBD1 (5 bases). V lost 0 bases and J 4 bases, leaving 12 bases between the germline ends. Germline V gene data show CDR1 as LGHNT and CDR2 as FRNRAP. The CDR3 consists of 16 residues. The CDR3 DNA follows: TGTGCTAGTGGTTTGGTACGGGACGGGGGTAATGAAAAACTGTTTTTT. Amino acids: CASGLVRDGGNEKLFF.

This chain uses TRBV18 with TRBJ1-1; 7 bases map to TRBD1. Losses at the gene ends were 5 bases for V and 1 base for J; bases not matched to a gene: 1. Germline CDR1 reads KGHSH; CDR2 reads LQKENI. This CDR3 region has 13 residues. This CDR3 is CASSAGGNTEAFF. The CDR3, as DNA: TGTGCCAGCTCAGCAGGGGGGAACACTGAAGCTTTCTTT.

The chain has TRBV6-4 and TRBJ2-3, with 7 bases that match TRBD2. V was pared by 0 bases and J by 4 bases, with 7 bases of the junction left unmatched. There are 16 residues in the CDR3. Looked up from germline, CDR1 is MRHNA and CDR2 is SNTAGT. The CDR3 bases are TGTGCCAGCAGTGACTCGGGCGGGAGTAGGGCAGATACGCAGTATTTT. Its protein product is CASSDSGGSRADTQYF.

The gene calls are TRBV6-5 and TRBJ1-2; TRBD1 might be the D (6 bases). The V gene's germline CDR1 is MNHEY and CDR2 SVGAGI. The CDR3 totals 13 residues. With 4 bases removed from V and 7 bases from J, the gap between germline ends came to 13 bases. The CDR3 region is CASSSTGQLGYTF. CDR3 coding DNA: TGTGCCAGCAGTTCCACAGGGCAACTTGGCTACACCTTC.

The CDR3 coding sequence is TGTGCCAGCAGCTTGAGGGTAGCGGGAGAGGCAGATACGCAGTATTTT. Protein product: CASSLRVAGEADTQYF. V is TRBV7-3 and J is TRBJ2-3; 9 bases align to TRBD2. Germline lookup yields CDR1 SGHTA and CDR2 FQGTGA. This CDR3 comprises 16 residues. The V gene end was trimmed by 3 bases and the J gene end by 4 bases; junction bases not matched to a gene: 8.

The chain has TRBV5-1 and TRBJ1-1; a weak D match, TRBD1 (5 bases). Germline CDR1 SGHRS, CDR2 YFSETQ. The CDR3 sequence is 12 residues long. V was pared by 4 bases and J by 6 bases, with 10 bases between. DNA for the CDR3: TGCGCCAGCAGCACGGACAAGGCTGAAGCTTTCTTT. Its translation is CASSTDKAEAFF.

The chain uses TRBV5-1 and TRBJ2-1; TRBD2 might be the D (6 bases). CDR1 SGHRS and CDR2 YFSETQ come from the germline V gene. There are 13 residues in the CDR3. Deletions cut 4 bases from V and 7 bases from J, with 12 bases between. Here the CDR3 DNA reads TGCGCCAGCAGCCGCAGTGGGGGGAATGAGCAGTTCTTC. It translates to CASSRSGGNEQFF.

V is TRBV9 and J is TRBJ2-7, with a weak D call TRBD1 (6 bases). The CDR3 covers 15 residues. The germline CDR1 and CDR2 sequences are SGDLS and YYNGEE. The germline V and J ends were trimmed by 0 bases and 0 bases, with 10 bases remaining between them. The CDR3 loop is CASSVAQGSSYEQYF. As DNA, the CDR3 is TGTGCCAGCAGCGTAGCTCAGGGGAGCTCCTACGAGCAGTACTTC. Full variable domain (missing parts from reference TRBV9 and TRBJ2-7): DSGVTQTPKHLITATGQRVTLRCSPRSGDLSVYWYQQSLDQGLQFLIQYYNGEERAKGNILERFSAQQFPDLHSELNLSSLELGDSALYFCASSVAQGSSYEQYFGPGTRLTVT.

This chain connects TRBV10-3 to TRBJ2-2; 11 nucleotides agree with TRBD2. Losses at the gene ends were 10 bases for V and 5 bases for J; bases not matched to a gene: 18. The CDR3 consists of 18 residues. Germline loops: CDR1 ENHRY, CDR2 SYGVKD. The CDR3 here is CATLEWGLAGGRTGELFF. In DNA form, the CDR3 reads TGTGCCACCTTAGAGTGGGGGCTAGCGGGAGGTCGGACCGGGGAGCTGTTTTTT.

The V and J genes are TRBV10-3 and TRBJ2-7, with 8 nucleotides matching TRBD1. Germline lookup yields CDR1 ENHRY and CDR2 SYGVKD. V shed 4 bases, J shed 1 base, and the junction held 9 bases outside the gene matches. The length of the CDR3 is 16 residues. CDR3: CAISGHSGGASYEQYF. The CDR3 DNA reads as TGTGCCATCAGTGGCCATTCAGGGGGCGCGTCCTACGAGCAGTACTTC.

This chain joins TRBV11-2 and TRBJ1-1; D unclear. V lost 0 bases and J 0 bases, leaving 2 bases between the germline ends. This CDR3 comprises 13 residues. CDR1 and CDR2 (germline): SGHAT, FQNNGV. CDR3 DNA sequence: TGTGCCAGCAGCTTAGATATGAACACTGAAGCTTTCTTT. It translates to CASSLDMNTEAFF.

The chain has TRBV5-1 and TRBJ2-1, with D perhaps TRBD2 (5 bases). V was shortened by 0 bases and J by 3 bases, with 16 bases between the two germline ends. CDR1 and CDR2 (germline): SGHRS, YFSETQ. This CDR3 contains 17 residues. DNA for the CDR3: TGCGCCAGCAGCTTGGAAGTAGTCCGGGATTTCTACAATGAGCAGTTCTTC. It translates to CASSLEVVRDFYNEQFF.

V usage is TRBV6-5 and J usage is TRBJ2-1; TRBD2 matches at 10 bases. There are 14 residues in the CDR3. Losses at the gene ends were 2 bases for V and 7 bases for J; bases not matched to a gene: 2. CDR1 is MNHEY, CDR2 SVGAGI, per germline. As DNA, the CDR3 is TGTGCCAGCAGTTACGCGGGACTAGCGAATGAGCAGTTCTTC. It yields the protein CASSYAGLANEQFF.

This chain joins TRBV4-1 and TRBJ1-2; unclear D gene. The germline CDR1 and CDR2 sequences are MGHRA and YSYEKL. The CDR3 is made up of 13 amino acids. V was clipped by 4 bases and J by 1 base, with 7 bases between them. CDR3 sequence: CASSPRDNYGYTF. CDR3 in DNA: TGCGCCAGCAGCCCCCGGGATAACTATGGCTACACCTTC.

This clone was seen more than once but under ten times. The rearrangement links TRBV10-3 to TRBJ1-5; D gene unclear. V was shortened by 4 bases and J by 2 bases, with 9 bases between the two germline ends. CDR3 size: 14 residues. In germline, CDR1 is ENHRY, CDR2 SYGVKD. CDR3 amino acids: CAISASGGNQPQHF. CDR3 nucleotide sequence: TGTGCCATCAGTGCATCGGGTGGCAATCAGCCCCAGCATTTT.

The J gene is TRBJ1-1, the V gene TRBV11-2; perhaps TRBD1 as D (5 bases). V shed 1 base and J shed 5 bases, with 11 bases lying between them. Germline lookup yields CDR1 SGHAT and CDR2 FQNNGV. This CDR3 comprises 14 residues. This CDR3 reads CASSLAGGGTEAFF. The CDR3 DNA follows: TGTGCCAGCAGCTTAGCCGGGGGAGGGACTGAAGCTTTCTTT.

The table lists this clone with a count of one. This chain uses TRBV9 with TRBJ2-3, with 8 bases aligning to TRBD2. The CDR3 loop spans 16 amino acids. Germline CDR1 and CDR2: SGDLS and YYNGEE. V was pared by 1 base and J by 0 bases, with 4 bases of the junction left unmatched. The CDR3 DNA reads as TGTGCCAGCAGCGTACTAGCGGGCCTTAGCACAGATACGCAGTATTTT. Translated: CASSVLAGLSTDTQYF.

The rearrangement uses TRBV9 and TRBJ2-1; tentatively, D is TRBD2 (6 bases). This CDR3 is built from 15 residues. Germline V lookup: CDR1 SGDLS, CDR2 YYNGEE. The germline V and J ends were trimmed by 6 bases and 1 base, with 14 bases remaining between them. The CDR3 sequence: CASTPKAGSYNEQFF. In DNA, the CDR3 is TGTGCCAGCACCCCGAAGGCGGGATCCTACAATGAGCAGTTCTTC.

A remark on this clone: Other DNA sequences from this sample encode an identical CDR3 as well. J is TRBJ1-4 and V is TRBV6-5; D is undetermined. V was pared by 5 bases and J by 2 bases, with 9 bases between. Germline V gene lookup returns CDR1 MNHEY and CDR2 SVGAGI. The CDR3 loop spans 14 amino acids. The CDR3 region is CASSNRRTNEKLFF. The DNA of the CDR3 is TGTGCCAGCAGTAACAGACGGACTAATGAAAAACTGTTTTTT.

This clone was recorded a few times. The chain recombines TRBV30 with TRBJ1-3, with D hard to call. This CDR3 has 13 amino acids. Germline V gives CDR1 GTSNPN, CDR2 SVGIG (reference sequence). The V end lost 1 base, the J end lost 0 bases, and 4 bases lay between the germline ends. The CDR3 DNA reads TGTGCCTGGAGTGCAGGCTCTGGAAACACCATATATTTT. It is translated as CAWSAGSGNTIYF.

Points on this clone: The junction does not match germline at one end; this may be a read error. The chain joins TRBV7-7 to TRBJ2-7; TRBD2 might be the D (6 bases). This CDR3 spans 13 amino acids. Germline CDR1 reads SSHAT; CDR2 reads FNYEAQ (reference sequence). For the CDR3, the DNA is TGTGCTAGCAGCTTAGGGCGGGATAAAGAGCAGTACTTC. Protein: CASSLGRDKEQYF.

The chain joins TRBV19 to TRBJ2-1, with 7 bases matching TRBD1. Germline values: CDR1 LNHDA, CDR2 SQIVND (reference sequence). V was clipped by 4 bases and J by 6 bases; unmatched bases: 6. This CDR3 region has 14 residues. The CDR3 nucleotides read TGTGCCAGTAGTACCGGACAGGTCGTCAATGAGCAGTTCTTC. This encodes CASSTGQVVNEQFF.

The chain employs TRBV5-1 and TRBJ2-3; 7 positions agree with TRBD1. In germline, CDR1 is SGHRS, CDR2 YFSETQ. V lost 5 bases, J lost 6 bases, and 21 bases stayed unmatched. The CDR3 runs 18 residues. The CDR3 DNA reads TGCGCCAGCAGGGCCGGGACAGCCTACCCCCGGGCTTATGATACGCAGTATTTT. Translated, it gives CASRAGTAYPRAYDTQYF.

The chain links TRBV9 to TRBJ1-4; D is unresolved. V lost 0 bases and J lost 0, with 9 bases in between. The CDR3 totals 16 residues. Germline CDR1 SGDLS, CDR2 YYNGEE. CDR3 sequence (DNA): TGTGCCAGCAGCGTAGACCTCAGATCAACTAATGAAAAACTGTTTTTT. Amino acid sequence: CASSVDLRSTNEKLFF.

The DNA of the CDR3 is TGCGCCAGCAGCCACAGACAGGGGGAGGGCTACACCTTC. It codes for CASSHRQGEGYTF. V usage is TRBV4-1 and J usage is TRBJ1-2; TRBD1 agrees at 9 bases. CDR3 length: 13 residues. Germline V lookup: CDR1 MGHRA, CDR2 YSYEKL. With 3 bases clipped from V and 8 bases from J, the junction kept 4 bases outside the gene matches.

The CDR3 is CASSHQGASDTQYF. The CDR3 DNA follows: TGTGCCAGCAGCCACCAGGGGGCTTCAGATACGCAGTATTTT. The rearrangement joins TRBV5-4 to TRBJ2-3; 8 bases are a match to TRBD1. J was trimmed by 4 bases and V by 4 bases; bases with no gene match: 5. The CDR3 spans 14 residues. Germline CDR1 SGHNT, CDR2 YYREEE (reference sequence).

The chain couples TRBV6-1 to TRBJ1-2; 8 nucleotides align to TRBD1. CDR1 and CDR2 from the germline V gene are MNHNS and SASEGT. Trimming removed 6 bases from V and 5 bases from J; junction bases left unmatched: 5. CDR3 length: 13 amino acids. The CDR3 coding sequence is TGTGCCAGCAGCGCGGACAGGGCGTATGGCTACACCTTC. This codes for CASSADRAYGYTF.

This clone has a single count. The gene calls are TRBV18 and TRBJ2-2, with TRBD1 as a possible D gene (6 bases). Trimming pared 2 bases from V and 3 bases from J, leaving 13 bases between. Germline V gene lookup returns CDR1 KGHSH and CDR2 LQKENI. The CDR3 extends over 16 amino acids. CDR3 coding DNA: TGTGCCAGCTCACCAGTGCAGGGGTACGACACCGGGGAGCTGTTTTTT. Translation gives CASSPVQGYDTGELFF.

CDR3 nucleotides: TGTGCCAGGGGGGTATGGGGGGGCGGCTATGGCTACACCTTC. Protein: CARGVWGGGYGYTF. The V and J genes are TRBV6-1 and TRBJ1-2; a possible D gene is TRBD1 (6 bases). Germline V lookup: CDR1 MNHNS, CDR2 SASEGT. The CDR3 is 14 amino acids. The V end lost 9 bases, the J end lost 4 bases, and 18 bases lay between the germline ends.